The rows below give T cell receptor beta chains drawn from one sample of a study of T cells in Graves' hyperthyroidism and ophthalmopathy. TCRdb processed the multiplex PCR reads anew with MiXCR; each CDR3 protein has one entry. The table has 550,000 to 800,000 distinct CDR3 sequences, approximately 15% seen once. Sequenced: blood. The receptors here all came from a man aged 45-65 years with Graves' hyperthyroidism. Each CDR3 is given with its conserved first and last residue. Each record gives: J gene, D gene, clone size, V gene, CDR3 protein, CDR3 DNA. A D gene is named only where the DNA matches it firmly. Not all rows give a size; the values are once, few, many and, for expanded clones, a class.

J gene: TRBJ2-3; D gene: TRBD2; clone size: NA; V gene: TRBV3-1; CDR3 protein: CASRQASGASTDTQYF; CDR3 DNA: TGTGCCAGCCGCCAAGCTAGCGGAGCTAGCACAGATACGCAGTATTTT
J gene: TRBJ1-2; D gene: NA; clone size: many; V gene: TRBV24-1; CDR3 protein: CATSDPPPGNGYTF; CDR3 DNA: TGTGCCACCAGTGATCCACCTCCAGGGAATGGCTACACCTTC
J gene: TRBJ1-1; D gene: NA; clone size: few; V gene: TRBV19; CDR3 protein: CASRTTGQPNTEAFF; CDR3 DNA: TGTGCCAGTAGAACGACGGGACAACCGAACACTGAAGCTTTCTTT
J gene: TRBJ2-6; D gene: NA; clone size: NA; V gene: TRBV7-9; CDR3 protein: CASSLAPGTKRASGANVLTF; CDR3 DNA: TGTGCCAGCAGCTTAGCGCCCGGGACAAAACGCGCCTCTGGGGCCAACGTCCTGACTTTC
J gene: TRBJ1-1; D gene: NA; clone size: many; V gene: TRBV28; CDR3 protein: CASSSARPYGNTEAFF; CDR3 DNA: TGTGCCAGCAGTTCCGCCAGGCCCTATGGGAACACTGAAGCTTTCTTT
J gene: TRBJ2-7; D gene: NA; clone size: few; V gene: TRBV5-1; CDR3 protein: CASSLDWTEIDEQYF; CDR3 DNA: TGCGCCAGCAGCTTGGACTGGACAGAAATCGACGAGCAGTACTTC
J gene: TRBJ2-5; D gene: NA; clone size: many; V gene: TRBV27; CDR3 protein: CASSWNRETQYF; CDR3 DNA: TGTGCCAGCAGTTGGAACAGGGAGACCCAGTACTTC
J gene: TRBJ2-7; D gene: TRBD2; clone size: NA; V gene: TRBV5-5; CDR3 protein: CAGSLVLADYYEQYF; CDR3 DNA: TGTGCCGGCAGCTTGGTACTAGCGGACTACTACGAGCAGTACTTC
J gene: TRBJ2-1; D gene: TRBD2; clone size: NA; V gene: TRBV19; CDR3 protein: CASKAWEGRKLDNEQFF; CDR3 DNA: TGTGCCAGTAAAGCCTGGGAGGGGCGCAAACTGGACAATGAGCAGTTCTTC
J gene: TRBJ2-7; D gene: NA; clone size: many; V gene: TRBV2; CDR3 protein: CASSEFGTPFYEQYF; CDR3 DNA: TGTGCCAGCAGTGAATTTGGGACACCCTTTTACGAGCAGTACTTC
J gene: TRBJ1-6; D gene: NA; clone size: many; V gene: TRBV7-2; CDR3 protein: CASSLQGRWSSPLHF; CDR3 DNA: TGTGCCAGCAGCTTACAGGGAAGGTGGTCATCACCCCTCCACTTT
J gene: TRBJ2-2; D gene: TRBD1; clone size: many; V gene: TRBV11-2; CDR3 protein: CASSLGRWETGPTGELFF; CDR3 DNA: TGTGCCAGCAGCTTAGGCCGTTGGGAGACAGGGCCCACCGGGGAGCTGTTTTTT
J gene: TRBJ2-5; D gene: TRBD2; clone size: many; V gene: TRBV7-8; CDR3 protein: CASTPPRASGRMETQYF; CDR3 DNA: TGTGCCAGCACCCCACCGCGGGCTAGCGGGAGGATGGAGACCCAGTACTTC
J gene: TRBJ2-3; D gene: TRBD1; clone size: many; V gene: TRBV19; CDR3 protein: CASRVTGSTDTQYF; CDR3 DNA: TGTGCCAGTCGAGTGACAGGGAGCACAGATACGCAGTATTTT
J gene: TRBJ2-7; D gene: NA; clone size: NA; V gene: TRBV19; CDR3 protein: CASRNTGAYEQYF; CDR3 DNA: TGTGCCAGTAGGAACACAGGAGCCTACGAGCAGTACTTC
J gene: TRBJ2-3; D gene: NA; clone size: NA; V gene: TRBV20-1; CDR3 protein: CSASDHWSWGDTDTQYF; CDR3 DNA: TGCAGTGCTAGTGACCACTGGTCGTGGGGCGACACAGATACGCAGTATTTT
J gene: TRBJ2-3; D gene: NA; clone size: many; V gene: TRBV28; CDR3 protein: CASLKATTDTQYF; CDR3 DNA: TGTGCCAGCCTCAAGGCCACCACAGATACGCAGTATTTT
J gene: TRBJ2-2; D gene: NA; clone size: NA; V gene: TRBV6-2/TRBV6-3; CDR3 protein: CASSSGRFLVSGELFF; CDR3 DNA: TGTGCCAGCAGTTCCGGGCGATTTTTAGTTTCCGGGGAGCTGTTTTTT
J gene: TRBJ1-1; D gene: NA; clone size: NA; V gene: TRBV29-1; CDR3 protein: CSVVIGQIEAFF; CDR3 DNA: TGCAGCGTAGTAATAGGACAAATTGAAGCTTTCTTT
J gene: TRBJ2-1; D gene: TRBD2; clone size: many; V gene: TRBV11-2; CDR3 protein: CASSLGSAGGYNEQFF; CDR3 DNA: TGTGCCAGCAGCTTAGGCTCAGCGGGAGGGTACAATGAGCAGTTCTTC
J gene: TRBJ2-1; D gene: TRBD2; clone size: many; V gene: TRBV6-2/TRBV6-3; CDR3 protein: CASSYSWLAAYNEQFF; CDR3 DNA: TGTGCCAGCAGTTACTCGTGGCTAGCGGCCTACAATGAGCAGTTCTTC
J gene: TRBJ2-5; D gene: NA; clone size: NA; V gene: TRBV29-1; CDR3 protein: CSVGGRGETQYF; CDR3 DNA: TGCAGCGTTGGGGGGCGAGGTGAGACCCAGTACTTC
J gene: TRBJ1-2; D gene: TRBD1; clone size: many; V gene: TRBV27; CDR3 protein: CASSLSGTAGRGYTF; CDR3 DNA: TGTGCCAGCAGTTTATCCGGGACAGCTGGCCGGGGCTACACCTTC
J gene: TRBJ2-3; D gene: TRBD1; clone size: few; V gene: TRBV24-1; CDR3 protein: CATSDPGTGTQYF; CDR3 DNA: TGTGCCACCAGTGATCCAGGGACAGGGACGCAGTATTTT
J gene: TRBJ2-7; D gene: TRBD2; clone size: NA; V gene: TRBV20-1; CDR3 protein: CMGAGGYEQYF; CDR3 DNA: TGCATGGGGGCGGGAGGGTACGAGCAGTACTTC
J gene: TRBJ2-1; D gene: NA; clone size: few; V gene: TRBV2; CDR3 protein: CASTERSNEQFF; CDR3 DNA: TGTGCCAGCACTGAGCGATCCAATGAGCAGTTCTTC
J gene: TRBJ1-2; D gene: TRBD1; clone size: NA; V gene: TRBV7-9; CDR3 protein: CASSPDRVLLANYGYTF; CDR3 DNA: TGTGCCAGCAGCCCCGACAGGGTTCTCCTAGCTAACTATGGCTACACCTTC
J gene: TRBJ1-1; D gene: NA; clone size: many; V gene: TRBV6-1; CDR3 protein: CASSAGDPRTEAFF; CDR3 DNA: TGTGCCAGCAGCGCCGGGGACCCGCGGACTGAAGCTTTCTTT
J gene: TRBJ1-3; D gene: NA; clone size: NA; V gene: TRBV27; CDR3 protein: CASSQAGVGGNTIYF; CDR3 DNA: TGTGCCAGCAGTCAAGCAGGGGTTGGTGGAAACACCATATATTTT
J gene: TRBJ2-1; D gene: TRBD2; clone size: few; V gene: TRBV5-1; CDR3 protein: CASSLGKGLALDEQFF; CDR3 DNA: TGCGCCAGCAGCTTAGGAAAAGGACTAGCGTTGGATGAGCAGTTCTTC
J gene: TRBJ2-3; D gene: NA; clone size: NA; V gene: TRBV27; CDR3 protein: CASRARDLGGTQYF; CDR3 DNA: TGTGCCAGCAGGGCCCGGGATCTCGGGGGTACGCAGTATTTT
J gene: TRBJ2-2; D gene: TRBD2; clone size: NA; V gene: TRBV12-3/TRBV12-4; CDR3 protein: CASSTTSGFTGELFF; CDR3 DNA: TGTGCCAGCAGCACTACTAGCGGGTTCACCGGGGAGCTGTTTTTT
J gene: TRBJ2-2; D gene: TRBD1; clone size: many; V gene: TRBV10-2; CDR3 protein: CASHTGTGNTGELFF; CDR3 DNA: TGCGCCAGCCATACCGGGACAGGGAACACCGGGGAGCTGTTTTTT
J gene: TRBJ2-7; D gene: TRBD1; clone size: few; V gene: TRBV4-1; CDR3 protein: CASSQDPGGTYEQYF; CDR3 DNA: TGCGCCAGCAGCCAAGATCCAGGGGGTACCTACGAGCAGTACTTC
J gene: TRBJ2-3; D gene: TRBD2; clone size: NA; V gene: TRBV29-1; CDR3 protein: CSVERGRAGDTQYF; CDR3 DNA: TGCAGCGTTGAACGCGGGAGGGCCGGTGATACGCAGTATTTT
J gene: TRBJ2-1; D gene: TRBD2; clone size: NA; V gene: TRBV4-3; CDR3 protein: CASSRPFGREGGNEQFF; CDR3 DNA: TGCGCCAGCAGCCGCCCTTTCGGGCGGGAGGGAGGCAATGAGCAGTTCTTC
J gene: TRBJ1-1; D gene: NA; clone size: NA; V gene: TRBV19; CDR3 protein: CASSMAGFRNTEAFF; CDR3 DNA: TGTGCCAGTAGTATGGCAGGCTTCAGGAACACTGAAGCTTTCTTT
J gene: TRBJ2-1; D gene: TRBD2; clone size: NA; V gene: TRBV13; CDR3 protein: CASSLGGLAGLYNEQFF; CDR3 DNA: TGTGCCAGCAGCTTAGGGGGACTAGCGGGACTTTACAATGAGCAGTTCTTC
J gene: TRBJ2-3; D gene: TRBD2; clone size: few; V gene: TRBV10-2; CDR3 protein: CASVAGGWTDTQYF; CDR3 DNA: TGCGCCAGCGTAGCGGGAGGGTGGACAGATACGCAGTATTTT
J gene: TRBJ2-1; D gene: NA; clone size: many; V gene: TRBV3-1; CDR3 protein: CASSQDWGSEQFF; CDR3 DNA: TGTGCCAGCAGCCAAGATTGGGGTAGCGAGCAGTTCTTC
J gene: TRBJ1-3; D gene: TRBD1; clone size: NA; V gene: TRBV12-3/TRBV12-4; CDR3 protein: CASSHGQGSTIYF; CDR3 DNA: TGTGCCAGCAGCCACGGACAGGGAAGCACCATATATTTT
J gene: TRBJ1-5; D gene: NA; clone size: many; V gene: TRBV2; CDR3 protein: CASSLSLEPQHF; CDR3 DNA: TGTGCCAGCAGTCTGTCTTTGGAACCCCAGCATTTT
J gene: TRBJ1-6; D gene: NA; clone size: NA; V gene: TRBV6-1; CDR3 protein: CASRAGTYGNSPLHF; CDR3 DNA: TGTGCCAGCAGAGCCGGGACGTACGGAAATTCACCCCTCCACTTT
J gene: TRBJ2-7; D gene: NA; clone size: few; V gene: TRBV24-1; CDR3 protein: CATSESGSYEQYF; CDR3 DNA: TGTGCCACCAGTGAGAGCGGGTCCTACGAGCAGTACTTC
J gene: TRBJ2-1; D gene: NA; clone size: NA; V gene: TRBV20-1; CDR3 protein: CSARDGETSYNEQFF; CDR3 DNA: TGCAGTGCTAGAGATGGGGAAACCTCCTACAATGAGCAGTTCTTC
J gene: TRBJ2-3; D gene: NA; clone size: many; V gene: TRBV3-1; CDR3 protein: CASGRGSTDTQYF; CDR3 DNA: TGTGCCAGCGGGCGGGGAAGCACAGATACGCAGTATTTT
J gene: TRBJ2-1; D gene: TRBD2; clone size: many; V gene: TRBV7-3; CDR3 protein: CASSLTSGRYYNEQFF; CDR3 DNA: TGTGCCAGCAGCTTAACTAGCGGGAGATATTACAATGAGCAGTTCTTC
J gene: TRBJ2-7; D gene: NA; clone size: many; V gene: TRBV7-2; CDR3 protein: CASSLSIYEQYF; CDR3 DNA: TGTGCCAGCAGCTTGAGTATCTACGAGCAGTACTTC
J gene: TRBJ2-1; D gene: TRBD2; clone size: few; V gene: TRBV27; CDR3 protein: CASSFAPSGTGDEQFF; CDR3 DNA: TGTGCCAGCAGTTTTGCGCCTAGCGGGACGGGCGATGAGCAGTTCTTC
J gene: TRBJ2-5; D gene: TRBD1; clone size: few; V gene: TRBV20-1; CDR3 protein: CSAKPGGKETQYF; CDR3 DNA: TGCAGTGCTAAACCAGGGGGAAAGGAGACCCAGTACTTC
J gene: TRBJ2-3; D gene: NA; clone size: many; V gene: TRBV7-3; CDR3 protein: CASSHSGTDTQYF; CDR3 DNA: TGTGCCAGCAGCCACAGCGGCACAGATACGCAGTATTTT
J gene: TRBJ2-2; D gene: TRBD2; clone size: NA; V gene: TRBV7-2; CDR3 protein: CASSHWTSGSTGELFF; CDR3 DNA: TGTGCCAGCAGCCATTGGACTAGCGGGAGCACCGGGGAGCTGTTTTTT
J gene: TRBJ2-1; D gene: NA; clone size: NA; V gene: TRBV3-1; CDR3 protein: CASSQVVPRDTGNEQFF; CDR3 DNA: TGTGCCAGCAGCCAAGTTGTTCCTCGGGATACGGGCAATGAGCAGTTCTTC
J gene: TRBJ1-6; D gene: NA; clone size: few; V gene: TRBV5-1; CDR3 protein: CASRSGAYSGSPLHF; CDR3 DNA: TGCGCCAGCAGGTCAGGGGCTTATTCGGGTTCACCCCTCCACTTT
J gene: TRBJ1-1; D gene: NA; clone size: many; V gene: TRBV7-2; CDR3 protein: CASSFTGVTTEAFF; CDR3 DNA: TGTGCCAGCAGCTTTACAGGTGTCACCACTGAAGCTTTCTTT
J gene: TRBJ1-1; D gene: NA; clone size: many; V gene: TRBV28; CDR3 protein: CASRPSADLRAFF; CDR3 DNA: TGTGCCAGCAGGCCCTCGGCGGACTTGAGAGCTTTCTTT
J gene: TRBJ2-7; D gene: TRBD1; clone size: many; V gene: TRBV5-6; CDR3 protein: CASSPRGRGYEQYF; CDR3 DNA: TGTGCCAGCAGCCCCAGGGGCAGGGGGTACGAGCAGTACTTC
J gene: TRBJ2-6; D gene: NA; clone size: NA; V gene: TRBV19; CDR3 protein: CASSILSWGASRKRANVLTF; CDR3 DNA: TGTGCCAGTAGTATTTTATCCTGGGGCGCTTCCCGCAAGCGAGCCAACGTCCTGACTTTC
J gene: TRBJ1-5; D gene: TRBD1; clone size: many; V gene: TRBV12-3/TRBV12-4; CDR3 protein: CASSDRDRGVQPQHF; CDR3 DNA: TGTGCCAGCAGTGACCGGGACAGGGGGGTTCAGCCCCAGCATTTT
J gene: TRBJ1-1; D gene: NA; clone size: many; V gene: TRBV28; CDR3 protein: CASSLADRNTEAFF; CDR3 DNA: TGTGCCAGCAGTTTAGCGGACAGGAACACTGAAGCTTTCTTT